The rows below give T cell receptor beta chains drawn from one sample of a study of CD8+CD57+ T cells in acquired aplastic anemia. TCRdb ran MiXCR on the reads and lists one entry per CDR3 protein. The data hold 95,000 to 150,000 distinct CDR3 sequences, with approximately 61% observed a single time. Material for sequencing was sorted CD4+, CD8+, or CD8+CD57+ T cells (not recorded which) from PBMCs. The receptors shown here come from a human donor with aplastic anemia. Each CDR3 is given with its conserved first and last residue. The D gene is left open where the match is weak. A row's size may be missing; if present it is once, few, many or a size class.

d_call clone_size j_call cdr3_length v_call cdr3_nt cdr3_aa
. . TRBJ1-1 17 TRBV15 TGTGCCACCAGCAGCCCCGTGGGGATAACGTTGGGCACTGAAGCTTTCTTT CATSSPVGITLGTEAFF
. . TRBJ2-3 14 TRBV10-2 TGCGCCAGCAGTGATCAGGGTTCCACAGATACGCAGTATTTT CASSDQGSTDTQYF
. . TRBJ2-6 16 TRBV6-5 TGTGCCAGCAGTTACGGGTGGGGGGAATTGGCCAACGTCCCGACTTTC CASSYGWGELANVPTF
. . TRBJ1-6 15 TRBV2 TGTGCCAGCAATCCGGGCAGGCCCTTTAATTCACCCCTCCACTTT CASNPGRPFNSPLHF
. . TRBJ1-1 15 TRBV10-3 TGTGCCATCAGTGAGTCGGTGCTGGTAAACACTGAAGCTTTCTTT CAISESVLVNTEAFF
. many TRBJ2-5 15 TRBV4-2 TGTGCCAGCAGCGCCCAGCTCGGGTACCAAGAGACCCAGTACTTC CASSAQLGYQETQYF
. many TRBJ2-2 13 TRBV4-1 TGCGCCAGCAAACAGGTTCGAACCGGGGAGCTGTTTTTT CASKQVRTGELFF
. . TRBJ1-2 11 TRBV19 TGTGCCAGTAGTATACAGAATGGCTACACCTTC CASSIQNGYTF
TRBD1 . TRBJ1-1 17 TRBV28 TGTGCCAGCAGTCTCCGAGGACAGGGGGCTAGGGGAACTGAAGCTTTCTTT CASSLRGQGARGTEAFF
. . TRBJ1-1 13 TRBV10-3 TGTGCCATCAGTGAGTCCGGTTCGACTGAAGCTTTCTTT CAISESGSTEAFF
. . TRBJ2-2 11 TRBV7-9 TGTGCCAGCAGCTCCACAGGGGAGCTGTTTTTT CASSSTGELFF
TRBD1 . TRBJ1-2 15 TRBV7-9 TGTGCCAGCAGCTTAGCCGCAGGGGGTGGTTATGGCTACACCTTC CASSLAAGGGYGYTF
TRBD2 medium-sized TRBJ2-3 15 TRBV7-8 TGTGCCAGCAGCTTTAGCGGGGCGAGCACAGATACGCAGTATTTT CASSFSGASTDTQYF
. . TRBJ2-7 13 TRBV20-1 TGCAGTGCTAGACCCCGGGAACAGGGCGAGCGGTACTTC CSARPREQGERYF
. few TRBJ1-5 14 TRBV6-2/TRBV6-3 TGTGCCAGTGCCAGACAGGATGAGTTTCAGCCCCAGCATTTT CASARQDEFQPQHF
. . TRBJ2-7 13 TRBV7-9 TGTGCCAGCAGCTTAACCAGGGATAGGGAGGAGTACTTC CASSLTRDREEYF
. few TRBJ2-7 15 TRBV7-2 TGTGCCAGCAGCTTAGGCTTGGTCGGCCAGAGCGAGCAGTACTTC CASSLGLVGQSEQYF
. many TRBJ1-2 12 TRBV29-1 TGCAGCGTTGAAAGCCGTTCCTATGGCTACACCTTC CSVESRSYGYTF
TRBD1 many TRBJ2-7 14 TRBV5-4 TGTGCCAGCACCTTACGACAGGGCTCCTACGAGCAGTACTTC CASTLRQGSYEQYF
TRBD1 few TRBJ1-1 16 TRBV7-2 TGTGCCAGCAGCTTATCGCGGAGGGGGCGCGGAACTGAAGCTTTCTTT CASSLSRRGRGTEAFF
TRBD2 few TRBJ2-1 16 TRBV6-1 TGTGCCAGCAGTGAAGCAGGGACTAGCCTCTACAATGAGCAGTTCTTC CASSEAGTSLYNEQFF
. once TRBJ1-5 15 TRBV27 TGTGCCAGCAGTTCGGGACCATATAGCAATCAGCCCCAGCAGTTT CASSSGPYSNQPQQF
. . TRBJ1-2 16 TRBV24-1 TGTGCCGCCAGTGACCCATCCCAGGGGTATCTCTATGGCTACACCTTC CAASDPSQGYLYGYTF
TRBD1 few TRBJ2-7 15 TRBV24-1 TGTGCCACCAGTGACGGACAGGCTAGCTCCTACGAGCAGTACTTC CATSDGQASSYEQYF
. . TRBJ1-2 13 TRBV5-8 TGTGCCAGCAGATATGCTAGGGGCTATGGCTACACCTTC CASRYARGYGYTF
. . TRBJ2-7 14 TRBV10-3 TGTGCCATCAGCGCGGCCGGAACCCCCTACGAGCAGTACTTC CAISAAGTPYEQYF
TRBD2 . TRBJ2-7 14 TRBV19 TGTGCCAGTAGTGTGGGACTAGCGTCCTACGAGCAGTACTTC CASSVGLASYEQYF
. few TRBJ1-2 12 TRBV24-1 TGTGCCACCAGTGGTCAGGGATCGGGCTACACCTTC CATSGQGSGYTF
TRBD1 . TRBJ2-4 17 TRBV15 TGTGCCACCAGCACGACAGGACAGGGTCGGCCCAAAAACATTCAGTACTTC CATSTTGQGRPKNIQYF
. . TRBJ1-6 14 TRBV15 TGTGCCACCAGCAGAAAAGGCGGTAATTCACCCCTCCACTTT CATSRKGGNSPLHF
. . TRBJ2-7 14 TRBV24-1 TGTGCCACCAGTGGCCCCGGACAGTCCTACGAGCAGTACTTC CATSGPGQSYEQYF
. few TRBJ1-1 14 TRBV10-3 TGTGCCATCAGTGAGCAGGAACGTGGCACTGAAGCTTTCTTT CAISEQERGTEAFF
. many TRBJ1-5 14 TRBV19 TGTGCCAGTAAGAGAGGGGCATACAATCAGCCCCAGCATTTT CASKRGAYNQPQHF
TRBD2 . TRBJ2-1 16 TRBV25-1 TGTGCCAGCAGTGAATATGGGGCGGGAGTTTACAATGAGCAGTTCTTC CASSEYGAGVYNEQFF
. . TRBJ2-7 13 TRBV7-9 TGCGCCAGCAGCTTCGGGGTTGGGTACGAGCAGTACTTC CASSFGVGYEQYF
. . TRBJ2-3 13 TRBV25-1 TGTGCCAGCAGTGTGGGGCGGTCAGATACGCAGTATTTT CASSVGRSDTQYF
. . TRBJ2-2 16 TRBV19 TGTGCCAGTATAAGGACCGCATTTACGTACACCGGGGAGCTGTTTTTT CASIRTAFTYTGELFF
TRBD1 . TRBJ2-5 14 TRBV20-1 TGCAGTGCTAGAGGGATAGGGGGCACAGAGACCCAGTACTTC CSARGIGGTETQYF
TRBD1 few TRBJ1-5 14 TRBV20-1 TGCAGTGCCCCGACAGGGGCGGACAATCAGCCCCAGCATTTT CSAPTGADNQPQHF
TRBD1 . TRBJ2-1 14 TRBV10-3 TGTGCCATCAGTGACCGACAGGGCCGCAATGAGCAGTTCTTC CAISDRQGRNEQFF
. many TRBJ1-2 12 TRBV29-1 TGCAGCGACGATAGGGGTATCTATGGCTACACCTTC CSDDRGIYGYTF
. . TRBJ1-3 13 TRBV29-1 TGCAGCGTTGAAACAGGGTCGGGAAACACCATATATTTT CSVETGSGNTIYF
TRBD1 . TRBJ2-7 15 TRBV16 TGTGCCAGCAGCCCTTATCGGGACAGGGCGTGGGAGCAGTACTTC CASSPYRDRAWEQYF
. . TRBJ1-2 13 TRBV5-5 TGTGCCAGCAGATCGGCCCCTAACTATGGCTACACCTTC CASRSAPNYGYTF
. once TRBJ2-5 14 TRBV7-9 TGTGCCAGCAGCTTAGGGGTCGGGGGAGAGACCCAGTACTTC CASSLGVGGETQYF